Described below is a single T cell receptor (beta chain) sequence and its context. Clones were read by immunoSEQ multiplex PCR, and TCRdb kept only the in-frame ones, dropping some. Here the sample spans 150,000 to 170,000 clones, approximately 78% being singletons. The entry originates in a study of blood T cell repertoires in COVID-19. In the study overall: Sites in the United States, Italy and Spain provided acute and convalescent COVID-19 samples. From T cells, B-cell-depleted T cells, or PBMCs came the material, which was cDNA or gDNA.

The CDR3 has 16 residues. The V and J ends lost 7 bases and 4 bases respectively, with 22 bases between them. The germline V gene encodes CDR1 SNHLY and CDR2 FYNNEI. Sequences were obtained from peripheral blood. The chain combines TRBV2 with TRBJ1-1; a possible D gene is TRBD1 (6 bases). The TCR comes from a man of 80 years or more with acute or convalescent COVID-19. DNA of the CDR3: TGTGCCAGCATGGGGGCATTTGGGGCGCCGGCCACTGAAGCTTTCTTT. It specifies CASMGAFGAPATEAFF.